This entry concerns a single T cell receptor beta chain. Its antigen is unknown. CDR1 and CDR2 (germline): MNHEY, SMNVEV (reference sequence). The CDR3 contains 17 residues. The V segment lost 2 bases and the J segment 0 bases; nucleotides outside the gene matches: 1. This record comes from a study of T cell responses to AZD1222 COVID-19 vaccine. Overall study findings and caveats: Repertoires were obtained only post-peak T cell response. The CD4 TCRs associated with vaccination extended across spike and predominated at 160-218 and 743-854. At baseline, seropositivity was found in only a handful of AZD1222 recipients. The donor group comprised mostly white British people and more females; the analysis possibly underestimated clonal diversity.

Clones were sequenced by immunoSEQ multiplex PCR, and TCRdb holds only the in-frame ones, with some missing. The sample holds tens of thousands of clones; around 90% are singletons and the top ten take 6.3%. Source: peripheral blood, taken 28 days after the second dose of the MenACWY control vaccine. The chain is built from TRBV27 and TRBJ2-2; 12 bases are a match to TRBD2. The sequence was obtained from an adult who received the MenACWY meningococcal vaccine as a control. The DNA of the CDR3 is TGTGCCAGCAGTTTACGGACTAGCGGGGCGAACACCGGGGAGCTGTTTTTT. The encoded protein is CASSLRTSGANTGELFF.